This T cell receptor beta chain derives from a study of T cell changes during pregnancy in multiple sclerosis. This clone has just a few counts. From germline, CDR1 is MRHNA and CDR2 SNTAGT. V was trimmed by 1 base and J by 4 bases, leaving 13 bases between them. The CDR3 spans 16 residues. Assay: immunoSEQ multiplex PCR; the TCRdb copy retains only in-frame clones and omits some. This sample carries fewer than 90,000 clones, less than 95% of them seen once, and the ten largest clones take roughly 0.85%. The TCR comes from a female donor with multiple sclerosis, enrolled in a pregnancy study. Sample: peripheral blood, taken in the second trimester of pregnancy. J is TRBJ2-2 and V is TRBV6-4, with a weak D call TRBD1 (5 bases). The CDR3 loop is CASSDLTRQTTGELFF. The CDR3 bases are TGTGCCAGCAGTGACTTAACCCGACAGACCACCGGGGAGCTGTTTTTT.